Each of the 3 T cell receptor beta chains below was sequenced from the same sample in a study of OX40 agonist ivuxolimab in advanced cancers. Profiling relied on immunoSEQ multiplex PCR, and the TCRdb table lists in-frame clones only, not all of them. The sample holds tens of thousands of clones, approximately 87% seen once. The sequences come from CD4+ or CD8+ T cells sorted from blood, collected in a trial of the OX40 agonist ivuxolimab. These receptor sequences come from an adult with an advanced solid tumor such as melanoma, head and neck, liver or kidney cancer.

The chain joins TRBV6-5 to TRBJ1-1; unclear D gene. From germline, CDR1 is MNHEY and CDR2 SVGAGI. V was shortened by 2 bases and J by 1 base, with 5 bases between the two germline ends. The CDR3 loop spans 13 amino acids. CDR3 loop: CASSYDQNTEAFF. DNA for the CDR3: TGTGCCAGCAGTTACGATCAGAACACTGAAGCTTTCTTT.

Points on this clone: In the same sample, other DNA sequences code for this CDR3. The chain has TRBV18 and TRBJ1-1; D might be TRBD1 (5 bases). Per the germline V gene, CDR1 is KGHSH and CDR2 is LQKENI. The germline V and J ends were trimmed by 3 bases and 1 base, with 6 bases remaining between them. The length of the CDR3 is 13 residues. The CDR3 sequence is CASSPGENTEAFF. The CDR3 nucleotides read TGTGCCAGCTCACCGGGGGAGAACACTGAAGCTTTCTTT.

V gene TRBV19 combines with J gene TRBJ2-5; TRBD2 might be the D (7 bases). CDR1 LNHDA and CDR2 SQIVND come from the germline V gene (reference sequence). CDR3 length: 16 residues. V was trimmed by 6 bases and J by 3 bases, leaving 20 bases between them. CDR3 loop: CASSDGLGGIKETQYF. The CDR3 nucleotides read TGTGCCAGTAGCGACGGACTAGGGGGGATCAAAGAGACCCAGTACTTC.